The rows below give T cell receptor beta chains drawn from one sample of a study of circulating CD8 cells and anti-PD-1 response in melanoma. TCRdb re-derived calls from the reads in MiXCR, one entry per CDR3 protein. Here the sample spans roughly 400 distinct CDR3 sequences, under 6% being singletons. Sequenced here: CD8+ T cells from PBMCs, sampled at baseline or after one month of anti-PD-1 therapy (not recorded which). All receptors derive from a human donor with melanoma. Both conserved end residues are trimmed from each CDR3.

j_call | v_call | cdr3_aa
TRBJ2-7 | TRBV5-5 | ASSLSTDPTYEQY
TRBJ2-7 | TRBV4-3 | ASSPRGSSNEQY
TRBJ2-3 | TRBV10-2 | AAGPRTDTQY
TRBJ1-2 | TRBV7-2 | ASSLGFTVYGYT
TRBJ2-2 | TRBV12-3/TRBV12-4 | ASSPAGTSGDYGELF
TRBJ2-7 | TRBV19 | ASSTGPPYEQY
TRBJ1-1 | TRBV7-2 | ASSPLGQTLIEAF
TRBJ2-3 | TRBV4-3 | ASSQGGLAGDTQY
TRBJ2-3 | TRBV20-1 | SARGGPTDTQY
TRBJ2-3 | TRBV29-1 | SVESPGGRSTDTQY
TRBJ1-4 | TRBV19 | ASRDGDEKLF
TRBJ2-5 | TRBV2 | ASSDPDYGGETQY
TRBJ2-2 | TRBV19 | ASSIRGSGELF
TRBJ1-4 | TRBV20-1 | SAPGDYNEKLF
TRBJ2-1 | TRBV2 | ASSRDSSQNEQF
TRBJ2-7 | TRBV4-1 | ASGRTLTYEQY
TRBJ2-1 | TRBV20-1 | SALLGALYNEQF
TRBJ2-1 | TRBV2 | ASKGQPSVYNEQF
TRBJ1-2 | TRBV29-1 | SVPSLQGNYGYT
TRBJ1-2 | TRBV5-5 | ASSPATGNYGYT
TRBJ2-7 | TRBV2 | ASTAGGSYEQY
TRBJ2-7 | TRBV2 | ASGRDTLTNEQY
TRBJ2-1 | TRBV7-3 | ASSWVPGKESNEQF
TRBJ1-5 | TRBV28 | ASSLEGGLEPQH
TRBJ2-5 | TRBV2 | ASSETSLNQETQY
TRBJ2-5 | TRBV5-4 | ASSLDSSQETQY
TRBJ2-3 | TRBV7-3 | ASSLLTGAEDTQY
TRBJ2-5 | TRBV29-1 | SVPTGITETQY
TRBJ1-2 | TRBV27 | ASSPQGGSFYGYT
TRBJ1-4 | TRBV11-2 | ASSLVAGATNEKLF
TRBJ2-1 | TRBV3-1 | ASSPPLQGFEQF
TRBJ1-5 | TRBV19 | ASSPLLGGSQPQH
TRBJ2-3 | TRBV27 | ASSQPPQGFGTDTQY
TRBJ2-7 | TRBV27 | ASSFDTGSYEQY
TRBJ2-7 | TRBV19 | ASTPGQGILYEQY